The 8 T cell receptor beta chains reported below all come from one sample, sequenced in a study of technical replicates of blood from a handful of donors. Assay: immunoSEQ multiplex PCR; the TCRdb copy retains only in-frame clones and omits some. The sample contains 70,000 to 95,000 clones, approximately 97% of which appear only once. The sequenced sample consisted of T cells isolated from PBMCs. The receptors stem from a human donor in good health.

V gene TRBV9 combines with J gene TRBJ2-3; 10 nucleotides match TRBD1. CDR3 length: 16 amino acids. Trimming took 3 bases from V and 6 from J; bases not matched to a gene: 10. Looked up from germline, CDR1 is SGDLS and CDR2 is YYNGEE. CDR3 coding DNA: TGTGCCAGCAGCGGGGGGGGACAGGGGCCGGGGGATACGCAGTATTTT. Protein sequence: CASSGGGQGPGDTQYF.

CDR3 nucleotide sequence: TGTGCCAGCAGCTTGGAGGGGAATGAGCAGTTCTTC. As protein: CASSLEGNEQFF. V is TRBV5-6 and J is TRBJ2-1; D may be TRBD1 (5 bases). V was trimmed by 0 bases and J by 7 bases, leaving 5 bases between them. CDR3 size: 12 residues. CDR1 and CDR2 from the germline V gene are SGHDT and YYEEEE. The full variable domain, with the rest looked up from reference TRBV5-6 and TRBJ2-1, is DAGVTQSPTHLIKTRGQQVTLRCSPKSGHDTVSWYQQALGQGPQFIFQYYEEEERQRGNFPDRFSGHQFPNYSSELNVNALLLGDSALYLCASSLEGNEQFFGPGTRLTVL.

The rearrangement joins TRBV19 to TRBJ2-1; unclear D gene. The CDR3 spans 12 residues. Germline-derived CDR1 and CDR2 are LNHDA and SQIVND (reference sequence). Trimming shortened V by 5 bases and J by 7 bases, and 9 bases separated the two germline ends. CDR3 in DNA: TGTGCCAGTAGTGCGCAGGTTAATGAGCAGTTCTTC. Residues: CASSAQVNEQFF.

This chain connects TRBV6-1 to TRBJ2-7; TRBD2 matches at 10 bases. J lost 3 bases, V lost 10 bases, and 3 bases had no gene match. The length of the CDR3 is 12 residues. Germline V gene sequence: CDR1 MNHNS, CDR2 SASEGT. The CDR3 nucleotides read TGTGCCACGGGACTAGCGCTCTACGAGCAGTACTTC. It codes for CATGLALYEQYF.

The V call is TRBV2, the J call TRBJ1-2; no reliable D call. Germline V gene sequence: CDR1 SNHLY, CDR2 FYNNEI. The CDR3 is 11 amino acids. V gave up 4 bases and J gave up 8 bases, with 8 bases separating them. Here the CDR3 reads CASSGDWGYTF. DNA for the CDR3: TGTGCCAGCAGTGGTGACTGGGGCTACACCTTC. The variable domain in full, completed from reference TRBV2 and TRBJ1-2, reads EPEVTQTPSHQVTQMGQEVILRCVPISNHLYFYWYRQILGQKVEFLVSFYNNEISEKSEIFDDQFSVERPDGSNFTLKIRSTKLEDSAMYFCASSGDWGYTFGSGTRLTVV.

This chain uses TRBV7-9 with TRBJ2-2, with D possibly matching TRBD1 (5 bases). Germline assignment: CDR1 SEHNR and CDR2 FQNEAQ (reference sequence). The length of the CDR3 is 12 residues. Trimming pared 8 bases from V and 6 bases from J, leaving 10 bases between. CDR3 nucleotides: TGTGCCAGCGCGCAGGGTTCCGGGGAGCTGTTTTTT. Encoded protein: CASAQGSGELFF. The full variable domain, completed using reference TRBV7-9 and TRBJ2-2, is DTGVSQNPRHKITKRGQNVTFRCDPISEHNRLYWYRQTLGQGPEFLTYFQNEAQLEKSRLLSDRFSAERPKGSFSTLEIQRTEQGDSAMYLCASAQGSGELFFGEGSRLTVL.

This rearrangement joins TRBV30 to TRBJ1-1; 9 bases are shared with TRBD1. Germline loops: CDR1 GTSNPN, CDR2 SVGIG (reference sequence). This CDR3 is 14 amino acids long. With V trimmed by 1 base and J by 6 bases, 6 bases remained unmatched. The CDR3 protein is CAWSETGGFPEAFF. The DNA of the CDR3 is TGTGCCTGGAGTGAGACAGGGGGGTTCCCTGAAGCTTTCTTT.

This clone was picked up one time. The genes are TRBV5-1 and TRBJ2-1; 8 bases fit TRBD2. The CDR3 has 14 residues. V lost 2 bases, J lost 6 bases, and 4 bases stayed unmatched. Germline-derived CDR1 and CDR2 are SGHRS and YFSETQ. The CDR3 is CASSFRLAGNEQFF. For the CDR3, the DNA is TGCGCCAGCAGCTTCAGGCTAGCGGGCAATGAGCAGTTCTTC.